The 21 T cell receptor beta chains in this list originate from one sample, sequenced in a study of human T cells and chemical hapten exposure. As for time point: patch test 1, 2 weeks after DPC sensitization. Regarding treatment: therapeutic diphenylcyclopropenone sensitization with weekly scalp DPC. TCRdb itself ran the RACE reads through MiXCR, one entry per CDR3 protein. The table records 350,000 or so distinct CDR3 sequences, roughly 6.9% of them present only once. The input for sequencing was whole blood, taken in connection with sensitization to the hapten diphenylcyclopropenone (DPC). The receptors derive from a young woman with alopecia areata. Some clones in this sample may be carry-over from other donors' samples.

The V and J genes are TRBV25-1 and TRBJ1-1; D uncertain. CDR3 length: 15 amino acids. Trimming cost V 5 bases and J 0 bases, with 13 bases left between them. Germline V gene lookup returns CDR1 MGHDK and CDR2 SYGVNS. CDR3 amino acids: CASSLRKGLNTEAFF. The CDR3 nucleotides are TGTGCCAGCAGTTTGCGTAAAGGGTTGAACACTGAAGCTTTCTTT.

This clonotype was detected only a few times. The chain links TRBV12-3 or TRBV12-4 to TRBJ1-4; D unresolved. CDR3 length: 11 residues. The V end was cut by 2 bases, the J end by 10 bases, with 5 bases between. This CDR3 reads CASSLSGKLFF. Here the CDR3 DNA reads TGTGCCAGCAGTTTATCAGGAAAACTGTTTTTT.

Only a few counts were recorded for this clonotype. This chain joins TRBV7-8 and TRBJ2-3; D perhaps matches TRBD1 (6 bases). The CDR3 has 12 residues. V lost 4 bases to trimming and J lost 9 bases, with 11 bases between them. Germline values: CDR1 SGHVS, CDR2 FQNEAQ. The CDR3 spells CASSSERGTQYF. In DNA, the CDR3 is TGTGCCAGCAGCTCCGAAAGGGGGACGCAGTATTTT.

This rearrangement joins TRBV7-9 to TRBJ2-2; weak D call: TRBD2 (5 bases). The CDR3 totals 12 residues. Germline V gene data show CDR1 as SEHNR and CDR2 as FQNEAQ (reference sequence). The V gene lost 2 bases and the J gene lost 15 bases, with 13 bases spanning the gap. CDR3: CASSLKQRDVFF. The CDR3, as DNA: TGTGCCAGCAGCTTAAAACAGAGGGATGTGTTTTTT.

This clonotype has a count of ten or more. The genes are TRBV6-4 and TRBJ2-3; D not resolved. Germline CDR1 is MRHNA and CDR2 is SNTAGT. The CDR3 totals 13 residues. Trimming pared 4 bases from V and 0 bases from J, leaving 5 bases between. The DNA of the CDR3 is TGTGCCAGCAGTGGCCACAGCACAGATACGCAGTATTTT. Translating it yields CASSGHSTDTQYF.

This clonotype was picked up many times. The CDR3 loop reads CASSLWSSGGHSYEQYF. The CDR3 coding sequence is TGTGCCAGCAGTTTATGGTCTAGCGGGGGGCACTCCTACGAGCAGTACTTC. The chain links TRBV12-3 or TRBV12-4 to TRBJ2-7; 11 bases are shared with TRBD2. The length of the CDR3 is 17 residues. V lost 2 bases and J lost 0; bases outside the gene matches: 6.

V gene TRBV7-9 combines with J gene TRBJ2-5; no clear D. V lost 5 bases to trimming and J lost 3 bases, with 19 bases between them. Germline CDR1 SEHNR, CDR2 FQNEAQ (reference sequence). This CDR3 has 16 residues. The CDR3 DNA sequence: TGTGCCAGCAGCCCCGGTCCGACCGAACCTAAAGAGACCCAGTACTTC. Amino acid sequence: CASSPGPTEPKETQYF. The variable domain in full, completed from reference TRBV7-9 and TRBJ2-5, reads DTGVSQNPRHKITKRGQNVTFRCDPISEHNRLYWYRQTLGQGPEFLTYFQNEAQLEKSRLLSDRFSAERPKGSFSTLEIQRTEQGDSAMYLCASSPGPTEPKETQYFGPGTRLLVL.

The rearrangement joins TRBV20-1 to TRBJ2-3; 8 nucleotides agree with TRBD2. Trimming at V came to 0 bases and at J to 2 bases, leaving 7 bases not matched to a gene. The germline V gene has CDR1 DFQATT and CDR2 SNEGSKA (reference sequence). CDR3 length: 16 residues. CDR3 sequence: CSARDPEAGDTDTQYF. CDR3 bases: TGCAGTGCTAGAGATCCAGAAGCGGGGGACACAGATACGCAGTATTTT.

This clonotype was seen only a few times. This chain uses TRBV5-1 with TRBJ1-1; D might be TRBD1 (6 bases). CDR1 and CDR2 (germline): SGHRS, YFSETQ. Between the trimmed V and J ends, which lost 0 bases and 6 bases, there was a span of 15 bases. The CDR3 is 15 amino acids. The DNA for the CDR3 is TGCGCCAGCAGCTTGGCGGGGGGCCATACGGCTGAAGCTTTCTTT. Amino acid sequence: CASSLAGGHTAEAFF.

This clonotype has just a few counts. This sequence joins TRBV25-1 and TRBJ2-5; TRBD2 is a possible D gene (7 bases). The CDR3 totals 14 residues. Germline CDR1 and CDR2: MGHDK and SYGVNS. V gave up 6 bases and J gave up 2 bases, with 13 bases separating them. The CDR3, as DNA: TGTGCCAGCAGCGGGGGGCCGGGACAAGAGACCCAGTACTTC. Translating gives CASSGGPGQETQYF.

This rearrangement joins TRBV6-5 to TRBJ2-5, with 8 bases identical to TRBD1. V lost 6 bases and J lost 4; bases outside the gene matches: 7. From germline, CDR1 is MNHEY and CDR2 SVGAGI. The CDR3 contains 14 residues. The CDR3 DNA sequence: TGTGCCAGCAGCCCCGACAGGGGCGGAGAGACCCAGTACTTC. Translated: CASSPDRGGETQYF.

V usage is TRBV6-1 and J usage is TRBJ2-5; 10 nucleotides match TRBD2. Germline assignment: CDR1 MNHNS and CDR2 SASEGT. This CDR3 has 15 residues. Losses at the gene ends were 7 bases for V and 2 bases for J; bases not matched to a gene: 7. CDR3 loop: CASTGTSANQETQYF. CDR3 sequence (DNA): TGTGCCAGCACCGGGACTAGCGCTAATCAAGAGACCCAGTACTTC.

This chain links TRBV6-6 with TRBJ2-3, with 7 bases lining up with TRBD1. J was trimmed by 2 bases and V by 4 bases; bases with no gene match: 9. The CDR3 consists of 16 residues. Germline V CDR1 and CDR2: MNHNY, SVGAGI (reference sequence). The CDR3 DNA follows: TGTGCCAGCAGTTGGACAGGAAGTATAAACACAGATACGCAGTATTTT. As protein: CASSWTGSINTDTQYF.

This clonotype turned up a few times. V and J are TRBV12-3 or TRBV12-4 and TRBJ1-5; TRBD1 matches 8 bases. After removal of 6 bases from V and 5 bases from J, the junction contained 3 bases not matched to a gene. This CDR3 comprises 13 residues. The CDR3 bases are TGTGCCAGCAGGGACAGGGTTCATCAGCCCCAGCATTTT. Protein: CASRDRVHQPQHF.

This clonotype showed up many times. This sequence joins TRBV25-1 and TRBJ2-3, with D perhaps TRBD1 (5 bases). Between the trimmed V and J ends, which lost 2 bases and 2 bases, there was a span of 8 bases. Germline V gene lookup returns CDR1 MGHDK and CDR2 SYGVNS. The CDR3 spans 14 residues. CDR3 protein: CASSERRVTDTQYF. In DNA form, the CDR3 reads TGTGCCAGCAGTGAACGCAGGGTCACAGATACGCAGTATTTT.

The chain joins TRBV6-5 to TRBJ1-6, with no clear D. This CDR3 is built from 13 residues. The ends were cut back, 4 bases at V and 7 bases at J, with 8 bases in the middle. Germline V CDR1 and CDR2: MNHEY, SVGAGI. The CDR3 loop reads CASSFTSNSPLHF. The CDR3 DNA reads TGTGCCAGCAGTTTTACAAGCAATTCACCCCTCCACTTT.

The J gene is TRBJ2-3, the V gene TRBV6-1, with D maybe TRBD2 (6 bases). The CDR3 sequence is 15 residues long. Per the germline V gene, CDR1 is MNHNS and CDR2 is SASEGT. The V end lost 1 base, the J end lost 2 bases, and 10 bases lay between the germline ends. The CDR3 loop reads CASSEGGLHTDTQYF. The CDR3 bases are TGTGCCAGCAGTGAAGGGGGACTTCACACAGATACGCAGTATTTT.

A word on this clonotype: The junction shows a germline mismatch at one end, possibly a read error. The chain uses TRBV7-2 and TRBJ1-2, with 8 bases identical to TRBD1. The CDR3 is 12 amino acids. The germline V gene has CDR1 SGHTA and CDR2 FQGNSA. The CDR3 nucleotides are TGTGCCAGCAGCGTATTAAGGACAGGGACGATCTTC. Residues: CASSVLRTGTIF.

This clonotype was picked up a small number of times. CDR3 amino acids: CASSSISLHTEAFF. CDR3 DNA: TGTGCCAGCAGTTCCATAAGTCTCCACACTGAAGCTTTCTTT. The chain joins TRBV6-2 or TRBV6-3 to TRBJ1-1; no clear D. From germline, CDR1 is MNHEY and CDR2 SVGEGT. Trimming took off 4 bases at V and 3 bases at J, with 12 bases between the two ends. The CDR3 extends over 14 amino acids.

This clonotype was counted ten times or more. The V gene is TRBV10-3, the J gene TRBJ2-2, with D possibly called TRBD1 or TRBD2 (5 bases each). This CDR3 region has 13 residues. In germline, CDR1 is ENHRY, CDR2 SYGVKD. V lost 10 bases and J lost 4, with 13 bases in between. The CDR3 bases are TGTGCCACCCGGGACGGCGGCACCGGGGAGCTGTTTTTT. Residues: CATRDGGTGELFF.

There are a few counts of this clonotype. The chain employs TRBV2 and TRBJ1-1; tentative D call: TRBD1 (5 bases). CDR3 length: 12 residues. Trimming left V 6 bases short and J 4 bases short, with 9 bases between. CDR1 and CDR2 from the germline V gene are SNHLY and FYNNEI. This CDR3 reads CASSGDGTEAFF. CDR3 coding DNA: TGTGCCAGCAGCGGGGACGGCACTGAAGCTTTCTTT. Filled out from reference TRBV2 and TRBJ1-1, the complete variable domain reads EPEVTQTPSHQVTQMGQEVILRCVPISNHLYFYWYRQILGQKVEFLVSFYNNEISEKSEIFDDQFSVERPDGSNFTLKIRSTKLEDSAMYFCASSGDGTEAFFGQGTRLTVV.